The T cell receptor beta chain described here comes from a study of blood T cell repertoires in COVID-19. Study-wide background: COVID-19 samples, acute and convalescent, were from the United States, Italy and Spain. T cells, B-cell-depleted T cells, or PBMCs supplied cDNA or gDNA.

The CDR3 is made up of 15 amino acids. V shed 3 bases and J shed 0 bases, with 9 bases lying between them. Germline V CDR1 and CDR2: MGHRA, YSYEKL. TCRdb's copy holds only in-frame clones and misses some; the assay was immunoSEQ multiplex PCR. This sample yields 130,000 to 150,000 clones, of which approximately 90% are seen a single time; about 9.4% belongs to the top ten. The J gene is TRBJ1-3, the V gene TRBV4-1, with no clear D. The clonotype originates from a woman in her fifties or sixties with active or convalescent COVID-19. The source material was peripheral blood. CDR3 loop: CASSQGTSSGNTIYF. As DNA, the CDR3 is TGCGCCAGCAGCCAGGGCACGAGCTCTGGAAACACCATATATTTT.